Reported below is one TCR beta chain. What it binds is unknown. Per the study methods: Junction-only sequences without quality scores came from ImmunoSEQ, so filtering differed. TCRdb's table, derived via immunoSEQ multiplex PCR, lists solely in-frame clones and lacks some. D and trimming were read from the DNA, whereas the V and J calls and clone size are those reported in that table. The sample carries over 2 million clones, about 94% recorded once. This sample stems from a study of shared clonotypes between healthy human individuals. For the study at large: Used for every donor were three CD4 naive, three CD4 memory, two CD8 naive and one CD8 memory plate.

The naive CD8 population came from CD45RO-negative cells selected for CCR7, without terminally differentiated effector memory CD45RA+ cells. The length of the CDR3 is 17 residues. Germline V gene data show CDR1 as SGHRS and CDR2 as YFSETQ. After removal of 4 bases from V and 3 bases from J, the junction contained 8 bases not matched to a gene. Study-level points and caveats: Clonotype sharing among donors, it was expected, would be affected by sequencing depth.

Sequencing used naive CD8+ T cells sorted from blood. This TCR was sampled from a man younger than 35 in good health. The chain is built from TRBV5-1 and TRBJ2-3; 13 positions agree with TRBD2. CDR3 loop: CASSAGTSGIRTDTQYF. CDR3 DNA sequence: TGCGCCAGCAGCGCCGGGACTAGCGGGATTCGGACAGATACGCAGTATTTT.